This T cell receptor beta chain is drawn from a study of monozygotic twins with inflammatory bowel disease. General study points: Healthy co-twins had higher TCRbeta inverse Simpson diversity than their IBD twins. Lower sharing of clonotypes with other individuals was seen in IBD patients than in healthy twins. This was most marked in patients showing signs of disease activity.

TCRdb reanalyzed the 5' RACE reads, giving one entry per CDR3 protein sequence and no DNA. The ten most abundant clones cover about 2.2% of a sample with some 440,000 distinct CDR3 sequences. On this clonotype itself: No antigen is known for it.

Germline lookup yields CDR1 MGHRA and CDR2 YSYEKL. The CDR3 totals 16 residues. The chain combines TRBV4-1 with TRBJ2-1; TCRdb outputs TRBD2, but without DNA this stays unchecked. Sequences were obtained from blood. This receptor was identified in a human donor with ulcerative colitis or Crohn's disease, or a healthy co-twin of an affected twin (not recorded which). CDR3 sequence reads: CASSQNGEGRRNEQFF.